This T cell receptor (beta chain) stems from a study of technical replicates of blood from several donors. Trimming shortened V by 5 bases and J by 4 bases, and 5 bases separated the two germline ends. In germline, CDR1 is LNHDA, CDR2 SQIVND (reference sequence). The CDR3 totals 12 residues. Clones were read by immunoSEQ multiplex PCR, and TCRdb kept only the in-frame ones, dropping some. The sample has around 79,000 clones, about 93% seen once; the top ten hold 0.39%. This chain joins TRBV19 and TRBJ1-4; no clear D gene. The sequenced sample consisted of T cells isolated from PBMCs. This sequence was found in a human donor in good health. CDR3 in DNA: TGTGCCAGTAGTGTATATAATGAAAAACTGTTTTTT. Amino acid sequence: CASSVYNEKLFF.